The 18 T cell receptor beta chains given below trace back to one sample, sequenced in a study of metastatic and nonmetastatic thyroid tumors. All patients reached thyroid surgery having received no treatment beforehand. Via MiXCR, TCRdb re-called the PCR reads. The table includes some 25,000 clones, around an eighth detected once. Sequencing was carried out using blood. The origin of the receptors is a female donor with papillary thyroid cancer or a benign thyroid nodule (not recorded which). Some clones in this sample may be carry-over from other donors' samples.

The chain has TRBV20-1 and TRBJ1-2; unclear D gene. The CDR3 spans 13 residues. V lost 4 bases and J 4 bases, leaving 13 bases between the germline ends. Germline V gene lookup returns CDR1 DFQATT and CDR2 SNEGSKA (reference sequence). CDR3 amino acids: CSAKEAQLYGYTF. The CDR3 nucleotides are TGCAGTGCTAAAGAGGCACAGCTCTATGGCTACACCTTC.

Written as DNA, the CDR3 is TGTGCCAGCAGCTCCACAGGGGTTTATAGAAACACCATATATTTT. Translated, it gives CASSSTGVYRNTIYF. V usage is TRBV7-3 and J usage is TRBJ1-3; TRBD1 matches 7 bases. The V segment lost 4 bases and the J segment 5 bases; nucleotides outside the gene matches: 8. The germline V gene encodes CDR1 SGHTA and CDR2 FQGTGA. The CDR3 totals 15 residues.

This clone was counted at least ten times. The chain carries TRBV6-1 and TRBJ2-1, with unresolved D. CDR3 size: 13 residues. CDR1 is MNHNS and CDR2 is SASEGT in the germline V gene. Between the trimmed V and J ends, which lost 1 base and 6 bases, there was a span of 7 bases. Here the CDR3 DNA reads TGTGCCAGCAGTGAAGTTGCTCCCAATGAGCAGTTCTTC. This gives the protein CASSEVAPNEQFF.

This clone was found many times. The chain carries TRBV19 and TRBJ2-7; 8 positions match TRBD2. Germline V gene sequence: CDR1 LNHDA, CDR2 SQIVND (reference sequence). CDR3 length: 16 residues. Trimming removed 3 bases from V and 7 bases from J; junction bases left unmatched: 14. In nucleotides, the CDR3 is TGTGCCAGTAGTATCCGACTAGCGCGAGGCTTAGGGGAGCAGTACTTC. Protein sequence: CASSIRLARGLGEQYF.

In its sample, this clone was seen many times. The chain links TRBV24-1 to TRBJ1-5; 7 positions match TRBD1. CDR3 length: 15 amino acids. CDR1 is KGHDR, CDR2 SFDVKD, per germline. V gave up 4 bases and J gave up 2 bases; unmatched junction bases: 4. The CDR3 nucleotides are TGTGCCACCAGTGACCACAGGGGTGGCAATCAGCCCCAGCATTTT. Translating gives CATSDHRGGNQPQHF.

The rearrangement uses TRBV3-1 and TRBJ1-1; TRBD1 agrees at 7 bases. Germline-derived CDR1 and CDR2 are LGHDT and YNNKEL (reference sequence). V lost 5 bases to trimming and J lost 5 bases; unmatched junction nucleotides: 2. This CDR3 comprises 12 residues. The CDR3 reads CASSRGLTEAFF. CDR3 nucleotide sequence: TGTGCCAGCAGCAGGGGGCTGACTGAAGCTTTCTTT.

The sample holds many counts of this clone. The chain uses TRBV7-9 and TRBJ2-3, with D possibly TRBD1 on 5 matching bases. V lost 3 bases, J lost 4 bases, and 11 bases lay in between. This CDR3 is built from 14 residues. In germline, CDR1 is SEHNR, CDR2 FQNEAQ (reference sequence). CDR3 sequence: CASSLVRASDTQYF. As DNA, the CDR3 is TGTGCCAGCAGCTTGGTCAGGGCGTCAGATACGCAGTATTTT.

The V and J genes are TRBV2 and TRBJ2-3; no definite D call. The germline V gene encodes CDR1 SNHLY and CDR2 FYNNEI. V was trimmed by 6 bases and J by 2 bases, leaving 3 bases between them. This CDR3 is 11 amino acids long. The CDR3 coding sequence is TGTGCCAGCAGAGCCACAGATACGCAGTATTTT. It is translated as CASRATDTQYF.

This clone qualifies as medium-sized (0.01 to 0.1%). The V gene is TRBV30, the J gene TRBJ1-6; 9 bases align to TRBD1. This CDR3 comprises 15 residues. CDR1 GTSNPN and CDR2 SVGIG come from the germline V gene (reference sequence). Trimming at V came to 3 bases and at J to 8 bases, leaving 8 bases not matched to a gene. The CDR3 loop is CAWRYRDRVDSPLHF. The CDR3 bases are TGTGCCTGGAGGTACCGGGACAGGGTTGATTCACCCCTCCACTTT.

This clone was detected only a few times. V is TRBV7-9 and J is TRBJ2-7; 9 nucleotides line up with TRBD1. This CDR3 spans 13 amino acids. The germline gives CDR1 SEHNR, CDR2 FQNEAQ (reference sequence). The junction had 2 bases not matched to a gene; V was cut back by 3 bases and J by 5 bases. CDR3 coding DNA: TGTGCCAGCAGCTTCGGACAGGGGAACGAGCAGTACTTC. The encoded protein is CASSFGQGNEQYF.

This clone was detected many times. The chain links TRBV7-3 to TRBJ2-5, with a weak D call TRBD1 (5 bases). The CDR3 has 14 residues. Germline values: CDR1 SGHTA, CDR2 FQGTGA. V was pared by 5 bases and J by 2 bases, with 12 bases between. CDR3 DNA sequence: TGTGCCAGCAGCCAAAACCAGGGTCAAGAGACCCAGTACTTC. Its translation is CASSQNQGQETQYF.

This clone has only a few counts. The chain links TRBV25-1 to TRBJ1-1; 10 nucleotides match TRBD1. The CDR3 is made up of 14 amino acids. The junction had 3 bases not matched to a gene; V was cut back by 4 bases and J by 4 bases. Germline CDR1 reads MGHDK; CDR2 reads SYGVNS. CDR3: CASSGQGASTEAFF. The CDR3, as DNA: TGTGCCAGCAGTGGACAGGGGGCTAGCACTGAAGCTTTCTTT.

V usage is TRBV19 and J usage is TRBJ2-7; 12 bases are shared with TRBD1. J was trimmed by 4 bases and V by 9 bases; bases with no gene match: 13. The CDR3 consists of 16 residues. From germline, CDR1 is LNHDA and CDR2 SQIVND (reference sequence). CDR3 sequence (DNA): TGTGCCAGCAATAGAGGGGGGACAGGGGGCGCGTACGAGCAGTACTTC. Its protein product is CASNRGGTGGAYEQYF. The whole variable domain, remainder taken from reference TRBV19 and TRBJ2-7, is DGGITQSPKYLFRKEGQNVTLSCEQNLNHDAMYWYRQDPGQGLRLIYYSQIVNDFQKGDIAEGYSVSREKKESFPLTVTSAQKNPTAFYLCASNRGGTGGAYEQYFGPGTRLTVT.

In this sample, this clone turned up many times. The chain employs TRBV12-3 or TRBV12-4 and TRBJ1-5, with D possibly TRBD1 on 5 matching bases. The ends were cut back, 3 bases at V and 0 bases at J, with 6 bases in the middle. This CDR3 is 14 amino acids long. CDR3 residues: CASSLQGSNQPQHF. The CDR3 DNA reads TGTGCCAGCAGTTTGCAGGGTAGCAATCAGCCCCAGCATTTT.

This clone was observed many times. The V and J genes are TRBV5-5 and TRBJ1-3; no definite D call. The CDR3 length is 16 residues. Germline values: CDR1 SGHKS, CDR2 YYEKEE (reference sequence). Trimming cost V 1 base and J 7 bases, with 18 bases left between them. The CDR3 protein is CASSLILSGPGNTIYF. The CDR3 bases are TGTGCCAGCAGCTTGATCCTATCAGGACCCGGGAACACCATATATTTT.

This clone showed up many times. The chain couples TRBV20-1 to TRBJ2-3; TRBD2 agrees at 8 bases. Germline values: CDR1 DFQATT, CDR2 SNEGSKA (reference sequence). This CDR3 has 15 residues. Germline trimming cut 5 bases from V and 2 bases from J; bases unmatched to any gene: 9. In DNA form, the CDR3 reads TGCAGTGCTCCTAATGCGGGAGGTACCACAGATACGCAGTATTTT. Protein sequence: CSAPNAGGTTDTQYF.

Many counts were recorded for this clone. This chain joins TRBV28 and TRBJ2-7; 7 nucleotides align to TRBD2. The V and J ends lost 2 bases and 6 bases, in that order; junction bases with no gene match: 4. This CDR3 has 13 amino acids. Germline V gives CDR1 MDHEN, CDR2 SYDVKM. In DNA form, the CDR3 reads TGTGCCAGCAGTTTAGCGGGAGTTGTCGAGCAGTACTTC. Residues: CASSLAGVVEQYF.

This clone has at least ten counts. This rearrangement joins TRBV20-1 to TRBJ2-7, with no clear D. Trimming removed 5 bases from V and 3 bases from J, with 14 bases in between. CDR1 is DFQATT and CDR2 is SNEGSKA in the germline V gene (reference sequence). The CDR3 consists of 13 residues. In DNA form, the CDR3 reads TGCAGTGCTCCCGGTTTTAACTACTACGAGCAGTACTTC. Protein sequence: CSAPGFNYYEQYF.